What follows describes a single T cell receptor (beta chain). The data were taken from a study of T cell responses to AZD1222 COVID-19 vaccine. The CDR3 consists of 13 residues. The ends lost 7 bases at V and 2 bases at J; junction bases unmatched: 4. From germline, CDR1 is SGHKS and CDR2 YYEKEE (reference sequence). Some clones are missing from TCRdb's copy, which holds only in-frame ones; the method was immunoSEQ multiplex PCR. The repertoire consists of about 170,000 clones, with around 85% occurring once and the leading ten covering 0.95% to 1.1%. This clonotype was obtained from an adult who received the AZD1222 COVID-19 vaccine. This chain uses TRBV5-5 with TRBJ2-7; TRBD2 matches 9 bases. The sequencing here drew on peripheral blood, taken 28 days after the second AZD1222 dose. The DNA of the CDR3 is TGTGCCAGCTGGACTAGCGTCACCTACGAGCAGTACTTC. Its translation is CASWTSVTYEQYF.